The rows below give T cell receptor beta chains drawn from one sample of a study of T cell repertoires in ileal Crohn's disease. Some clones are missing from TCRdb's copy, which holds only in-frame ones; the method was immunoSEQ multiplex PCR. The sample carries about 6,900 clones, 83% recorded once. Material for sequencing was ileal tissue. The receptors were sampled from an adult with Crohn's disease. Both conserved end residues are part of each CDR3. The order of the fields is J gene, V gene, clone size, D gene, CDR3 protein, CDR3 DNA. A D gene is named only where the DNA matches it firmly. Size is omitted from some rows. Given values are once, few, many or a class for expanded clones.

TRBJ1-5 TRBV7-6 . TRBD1 CASSLLGDRRCQPQHF TGTGCCAGCAGCTTACTGGGGGACAGAAGGTGCCAGCCCCAGCATTTT
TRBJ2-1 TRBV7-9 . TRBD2 CAIDLAGVDVNEQFF TGTGCCATTGATTTAGCGGGAGTGGACGTCAATGAGCAGTTCTTC
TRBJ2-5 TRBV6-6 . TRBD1 CASSYRDRPGTQYF TGTGCCAGCAGTTACCGGGACAGGCCAGGGACCCAGTACTTC
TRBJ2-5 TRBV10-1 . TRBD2 CASWGLAGRSVRETQYF TGCGCCAGCTGGGGACTAGCGGGACGTTCCGTCAGAGAGACCCAGTACTTC
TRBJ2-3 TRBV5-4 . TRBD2 CASSYLAVTDTQYF TGTGCCAGCAGCTATCTAGCGGTCACAGATACGCAGTATTTT
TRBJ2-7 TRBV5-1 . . CAETGFYEQYF TGCGCCGAGACGGGGTTCTACGAGCAGTACTTC
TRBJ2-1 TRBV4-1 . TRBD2 CASTPRIGTRSDEQFF TGCGCCAGCACCCCCCGGATCGGGACTAGGTCCGATGAGCAGTTCTTC
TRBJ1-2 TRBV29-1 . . CSVRELGLYGYTF TGCAGCGTTCGAGAGCTGGGACTCTATGGCTACACCTTC
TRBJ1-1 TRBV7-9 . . CASAGIMNTEAFF TGTGCCAGTGCAGGGATTATGAACACTGAAGCTTTCTTT
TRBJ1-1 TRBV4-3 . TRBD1 CASSHDDRVDTEAFF TGCGCCAGCAGCCACGATGACAGGGTGGACACTGAAGCTTTCTTT
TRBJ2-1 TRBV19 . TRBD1 CASSIRGLDEQFF TGCGCCAGTAGTATCAGGGGGCTGGATGAGCAGTTCTTC
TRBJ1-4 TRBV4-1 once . CASSQDGRRGSNEKLFF TGCGCCAGCAGCCAAGATGGTAGGAGGGGCTCTAATGAAAAACTGTTTTTT
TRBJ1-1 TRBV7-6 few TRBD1 CASSLSTGGGNTEAFF TGTGCCAGCAGCCTCTCGACAGGGGGCGGGAACACTGAAGCTTTCTTT